This TCR beta chain was captured in a study of blood T cells in healthy people across ages. Per sample, no less than 6 micrograms of total RNA were extracted. V lost 0 bases and J lost 7, with 17 bases in between. The CDR3 spans 15 residues. Per germline, CDR1 SGHRS and CDR2 YFSETQ. A second PCR, run for about 6 to 12 cycles, used a sample-barcoded 5' primer plus a J-beta primer mix. TCRdb redid the calling of the 5' RACE reads with MiXCR, one entry per CDR3 protein. The sample includes around 750,000 distinct CDR3 sequences, around half seen only once; the top ten take approximately 40%. The gene calls are TRBV5-1 and TRBJ2-7; D gene ambiguous. The sequence derives from an older man in good health. Source material: blood. CDR3 loop: CASSLGAESYNEQYF. In DNA, the CDR3 is TGCGCCAGCAGCTTGGGCGCAGAATCCTACAATGAGCAGTACTTC.